This is a list of T cell receptor beta chains from one sample in a study of blood T cells in healthy people across ages. TCRdb recomputed calls from the 5' RACE reads with MiXCR, one row per CDR3 protein. The sample includes about 320,000 distinct CDR3 sequences, less than 30% of them seen just once. The sequencing input was blood. The receptors shown here come from a woman aged 70 to 79 in good health. The CDR3 runs from the conserved cysteine through the conserved F or W. Each record gives: V gene, J gene, clone size, CDR3 length, D gene, CDR3 DNA, CDR3 protein. The D gene is left open where the match is weak. For some rows the clone size is stated as once, few or many, or as a class when expanded; others skip it.

>TRBV7-3|TRBJ2-1|NA|15|NA
TGTGCCAGCAGCTTGGGGGGCCATCCCTACAATGAGCAGTTCTTC
CASSLGGHPYNEQFF
>TRBV20-1|TRBJ1-2|NA|15|TRBD1
TGCAGTGCTTGGGATCTAAGACAGGGGGATTATGGCTACACCTTC
CSAWDLRQGDYGYTF
>TRBV5-1|TRBJ1-1|NA|14|NA
TGCGCCAGCAGCTTGGGTAGCTCCAACACTGAAGCTTTCTTT
CASSLGSSNTEAFF
>TRBV3-1|TRBJ2-1|NA|20|NA
TGTGCCAGCAGCCAATTAAAGCCCATTACCTCTCCAAAAGGGCCCTATGAGCAGTTCTTC
CASSQLKPITSPKGPYEQFF
>TRBV7-2|TRBJ2-1|NA|14|TRBD2
TGTGCCAGCAGGGCCCTAGCGGGGTCCAATGAGCAGTTCTTC
CASRALAGSNEQFF
>TRBV3-1|TRBJ2-2|NA|16|NA
TGTGCCAGCAGCCAAGAATCGGTAGCGGTCACCGGGGAGCTGTTTTTT
CASSQESVAVTGELFF
>TRBV7-2|TRBJ1-4|NA|14|NA
TGTGCCAGCAGCTTTGCAGGCAAGGGGGAAAAACTGTTTTTT
CASSFAGKGEKLFF
>TRBV20-1|TRBJ1-1|few|13|NA
TGCAGTACTAGCCAGGGGCTTGGCACTGAAGCTTTCTTT
CSTSQGLGTEAFF
>TRBV12-3/TRBV12-4|TRBJ1-1|NA|13|NA
TGTGCCAGCAGTTTATTGGGGCACACTGAAGCTTTCTTT
CASSLLGHTEAFF
>TRBV6-6|TRBJ2-1|NA|15|NA
TGTGCCAGCAGTTCGCGGGATAGGTCCTACAATGAGCAGTTCTTC
CASSSRDRSYNEQFF
>TRBV7-9|TRBJ2-6|NA|18|NA
TGTGCCAGCAGCCCGTTGAGGTCCACTCCTGGGGGGGCCAACGTCCTGACTTTC
CASSPLRSTPGGANVLTF
>TRBV20-1|TRBJ2-1|NA|14|NA
TGCAGTGTCCTTACAGGGACGACCTACAATGAGCAGTTCTTC
CSVLTGTTYNEQFF
>TRBV28|TRBJ2-1|few|16|TRBD2
TGTGCCAGCAGCATCTCTAGCGGGAGCTCCTACAATGAGCAGTTCTTC
CASSISSGSSYNEQFF
>TRBV6-5|TRBJ1-2|once|14|NA
TGTGCCAGCAGTATCTCGGCTCAGATCGAGTATAACACCTTC
CASSISAQIEYNTF
>TRBV20-1|TRBJ1-2|NA|13|NA
TGCAGTGCTAGATCAGTATCCGGGGACGGCTACACCTTC
CSARSVSGDGYTF
>TRBV15|TRBJ2-1|many|15|TRBD2
TGTGCCACCAGCAGAATAGCGGGAGTTTACAATGAGCAGTTCTTC
CATSRIAGVYNEQFF
>TRBV7-2|TRBJ2-1|NA|14|NA
TGTGCCAGCAGCTTAGTGGCCAGAGGGGATGAGCAGTTCTTC
CASSLVARGDEQFF
>TRBV18|TRBJ1-5|NA|15|NA
TGTGCCAGCTCACCACAAGGGGACCTCAGTCAGCCCCAGCATTTT
CASSPQGDLSQPQHF
>TRBV7-3|TRBJ1-1|NA|13|NA
TGTGCCAGCAGCCTAACTACAAGAACTGAAGCTTTCTTT
CASSLTTRTEAFF
>TRBV29-1|TRBJ2-1|NA|15|NA
TGCAGCGTTGATTTGCCCGCGAGCTCCTACAATGAGCAGTTCTTC
CSVDLPASSYNEQFF
>TRBV7-8|TRBJ2-1|few|13|TRBD1
TGTGCCAGCGAGTCTCAGGGGGTATACGAGCAGTTCTTC
CASESQGVYEQFF
>TRBV6-5|TRBJ2-5|NA|12|NA
TGTGCCAGCAGGGGAGATAGAGAGACCCAGTACTTC
CASRGDRETQYF